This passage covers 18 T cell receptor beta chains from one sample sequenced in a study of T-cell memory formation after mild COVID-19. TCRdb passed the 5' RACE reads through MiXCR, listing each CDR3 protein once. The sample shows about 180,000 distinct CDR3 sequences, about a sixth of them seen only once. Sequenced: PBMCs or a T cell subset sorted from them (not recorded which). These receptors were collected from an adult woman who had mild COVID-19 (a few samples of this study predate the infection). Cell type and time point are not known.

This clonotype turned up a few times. The CDR3 loop is CASSQEGARNEQFF. In DNA form, the CDR3 reads TGTGCCAGCAGCCAAGAGGGTGCCCGGAATGAGCAGTTCTTC. The V and J genes are TRBV4-2 and TRBJ2-1, with unresolved D. V lost 0 bases to trimming and J lost 7 bases, with 10 bases between them. Per germline, CDR1 LGHNA and CDR2 YNFKEQ. The length of the CDR3 is 14 residues.

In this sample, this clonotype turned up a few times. The CDR3 nucleotides read TGTGCCACCAGTGACCCGGGACAGGGAAAGGCCTACGAGCAGTACTTC. Protein: CATSDPGQGKAYEQYF. The rearrangement links TRBV24-1 to TRBJ2-7; 9 bases fit TRBD1. The J segment lost 2 bases and the V segment lost 4 bases, leaving 8 bases of the junction unmatched. Germline V gives CDR1 KGHDR, CDR2 SFDVKD. This CDR3 has 16 amino acids.

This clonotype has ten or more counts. The CDR3: CSVAQSHHQETQYF. The CDR3 region has the DNA TGCAGCGTTGCCCAATCACATCACCAAGAGACCCAGTACTTC. V is TRBV29-1 and J is TRBJ2-5; D gene uncertain. From germline, CDR1 is SQVTM and CDR2 ANQGSEA. The V gene lost 4 bases and the J gene lost 0 bases, with 12 bases spanning the gap. This CDR3 region has 14 residues.

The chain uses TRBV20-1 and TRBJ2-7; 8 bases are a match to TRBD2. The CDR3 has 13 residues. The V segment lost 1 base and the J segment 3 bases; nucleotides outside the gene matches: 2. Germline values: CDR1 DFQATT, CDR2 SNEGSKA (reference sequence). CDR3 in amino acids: CSARGSGSYEQYF. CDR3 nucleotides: TGCAGTGCTAGAGGCAGCGGGAGCTACGAGCAGTACTTC.

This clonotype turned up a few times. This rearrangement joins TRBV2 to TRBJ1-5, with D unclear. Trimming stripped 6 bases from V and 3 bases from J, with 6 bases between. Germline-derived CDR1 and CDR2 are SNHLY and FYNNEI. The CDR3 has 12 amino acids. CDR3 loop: CASRGNNQPQHF. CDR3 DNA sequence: TGTGCCAGCAGAGGAAACAATCAGCCCCAGCATTTT.

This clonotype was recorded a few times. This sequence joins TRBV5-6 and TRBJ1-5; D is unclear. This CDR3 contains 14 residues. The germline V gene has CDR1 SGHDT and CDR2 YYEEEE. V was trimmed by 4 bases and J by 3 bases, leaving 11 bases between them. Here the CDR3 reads CASSLRTDNQPQHF. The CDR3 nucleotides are TGTGCCAGCAGCCTTAGGACGGACAATCAGCCCCAGCATTTT.

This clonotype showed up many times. The CDR3 region is CASSGGANVLTF. Here the CDR3 DNA reads TGTGCCAGCAGCGGTGGGGCCAACGTCCTGACTTTC. The chain employs TRBV14 and TRBJ2-6; D not resolved. Trimming stripped 5 bases from V and 3 bases from J, with 2 bases between. From germline, CDR1 is SGHDN and CDR2 FVKESK. The CDR3 sequence is 12 residues long.

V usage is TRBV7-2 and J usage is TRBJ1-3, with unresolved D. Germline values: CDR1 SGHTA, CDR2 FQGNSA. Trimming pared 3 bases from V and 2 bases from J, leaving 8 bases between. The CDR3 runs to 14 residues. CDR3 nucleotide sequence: TGTGCCAGCAGCTTTAGCCTCGCTGGAAACACCATATATTTT. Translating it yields CASSFSLAGNTIYF.

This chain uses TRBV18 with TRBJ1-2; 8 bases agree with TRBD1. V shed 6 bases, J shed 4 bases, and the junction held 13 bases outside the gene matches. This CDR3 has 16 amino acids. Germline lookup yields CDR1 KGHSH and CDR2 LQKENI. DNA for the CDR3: TGTGCCAGCTCCCTCCCGACTCGACAGGGGAGCTATGGCTACACCTTC. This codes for CASSLPTRQGSYGYTF.

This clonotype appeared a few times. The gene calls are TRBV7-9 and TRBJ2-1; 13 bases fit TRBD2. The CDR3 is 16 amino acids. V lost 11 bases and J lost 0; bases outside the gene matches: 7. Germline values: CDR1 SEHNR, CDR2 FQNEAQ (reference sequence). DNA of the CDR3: TGTGCCTGCACCGGGACTAGCGGGGTCTCCTACAATGAGCAGTTCTTC. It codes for CACTGTSGVSYNEQFF. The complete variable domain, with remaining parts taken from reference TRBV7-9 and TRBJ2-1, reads DTGVSQNPRHKITKRGQNVTFRCDPISEHNRLYWYRQTLGQGPEFLTYFQNEAQLEKSRLLSDRFSAERPKGSFSTLEIQRTEQGDSAMYLCACTGTSGVSYNEQFFGPGTRLTVL.

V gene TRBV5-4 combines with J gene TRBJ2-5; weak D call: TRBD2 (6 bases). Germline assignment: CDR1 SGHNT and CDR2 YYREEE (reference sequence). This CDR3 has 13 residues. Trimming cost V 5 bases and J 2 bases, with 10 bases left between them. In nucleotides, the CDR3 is TGTGCCAGCAGGGAGGGAACTCAAGAGACCCAGTACTTC. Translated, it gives CASREGTQETQYF.

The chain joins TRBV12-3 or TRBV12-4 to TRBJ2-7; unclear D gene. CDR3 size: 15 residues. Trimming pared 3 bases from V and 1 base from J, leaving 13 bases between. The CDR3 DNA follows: TGTGCCAGCAGTTTGGCGTATGGCATTTCCTACGAGCAGTACTTC. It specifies CASSLAYGISYEQYF.

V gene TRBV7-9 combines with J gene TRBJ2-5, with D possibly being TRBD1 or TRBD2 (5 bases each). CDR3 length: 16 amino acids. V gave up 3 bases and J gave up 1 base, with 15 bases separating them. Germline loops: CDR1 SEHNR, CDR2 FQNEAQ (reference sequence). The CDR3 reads CASSFAGTLIQETQYF. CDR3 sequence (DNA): TGTGCCAGCAGCTTCGCCGGGACCCTAATCCAAGAGACCCAGTACTTC.

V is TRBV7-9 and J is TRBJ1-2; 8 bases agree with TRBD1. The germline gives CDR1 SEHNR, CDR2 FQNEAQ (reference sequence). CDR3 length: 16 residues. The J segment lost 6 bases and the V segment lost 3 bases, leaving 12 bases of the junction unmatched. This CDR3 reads CASSFISGTGLDGYTF. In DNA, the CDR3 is TGTGCCAGCAGCTTTATTTCCGGGACAGGACTGGATGGCTACACCTTC.

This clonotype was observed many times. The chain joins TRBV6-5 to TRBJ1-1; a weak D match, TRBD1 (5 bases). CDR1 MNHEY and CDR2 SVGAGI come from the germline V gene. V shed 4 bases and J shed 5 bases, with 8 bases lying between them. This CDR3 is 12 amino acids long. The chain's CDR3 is CASSFGGTEAFF. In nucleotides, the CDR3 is TGTGCCAGCAGTTTCGGGGGGACTGAAGCTTTCTTT.

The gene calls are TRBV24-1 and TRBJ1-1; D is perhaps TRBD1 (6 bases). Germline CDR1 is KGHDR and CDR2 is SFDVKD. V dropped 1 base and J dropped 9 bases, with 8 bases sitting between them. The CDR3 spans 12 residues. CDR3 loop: CATSDFRGQAFF. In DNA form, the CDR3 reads TGTGCCACCAGTGATTTCAGGGGTCAAGCTTTCTTT.

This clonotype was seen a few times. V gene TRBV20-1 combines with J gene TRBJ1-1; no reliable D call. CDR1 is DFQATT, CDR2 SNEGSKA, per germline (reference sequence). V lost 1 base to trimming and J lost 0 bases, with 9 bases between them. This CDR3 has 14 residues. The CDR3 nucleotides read TGCAGTGCTAGAGTAGGACTCATGAACACTGAAGCTTTCTTT. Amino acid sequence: CSARVGLMNTEAFF.

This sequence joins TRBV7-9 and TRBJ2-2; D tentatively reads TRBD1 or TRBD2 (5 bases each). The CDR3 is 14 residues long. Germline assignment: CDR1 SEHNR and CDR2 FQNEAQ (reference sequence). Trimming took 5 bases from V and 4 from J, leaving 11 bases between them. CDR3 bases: TGTGCCAGCAGCCCGGAAGGGACCACCGGGGAGCTGTTTTTT. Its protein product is CASSPEGTTGELFF.